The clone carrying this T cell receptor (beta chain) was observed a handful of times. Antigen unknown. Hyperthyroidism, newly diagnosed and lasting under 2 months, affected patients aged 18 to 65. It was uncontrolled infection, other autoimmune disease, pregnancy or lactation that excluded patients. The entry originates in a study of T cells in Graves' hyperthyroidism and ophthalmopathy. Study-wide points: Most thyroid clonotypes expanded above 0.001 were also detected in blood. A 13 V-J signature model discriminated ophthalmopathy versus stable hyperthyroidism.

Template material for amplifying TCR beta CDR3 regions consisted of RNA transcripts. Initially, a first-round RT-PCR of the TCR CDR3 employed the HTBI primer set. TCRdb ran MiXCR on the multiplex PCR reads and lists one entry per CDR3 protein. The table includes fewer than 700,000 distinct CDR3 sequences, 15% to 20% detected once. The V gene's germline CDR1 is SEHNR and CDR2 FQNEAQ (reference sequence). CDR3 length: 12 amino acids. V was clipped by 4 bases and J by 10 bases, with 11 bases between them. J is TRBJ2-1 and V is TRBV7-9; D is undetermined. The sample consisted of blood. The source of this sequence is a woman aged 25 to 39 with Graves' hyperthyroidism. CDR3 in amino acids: CASSSALIEQFF. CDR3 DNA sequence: TGTGCCAGCAGCTCGGCCCTTATCGAGCAGTTCTTC.